This T cell receptor (beta chain) was sequenced for a study of radiotherapy plus CTLA-4 blockade in lung cancer. Study at large: Across the patients, objective responses occurred in about 19%, and disease control in 31%.

V was cut by 0 bases and J by 5 bases, with 10 bases left in between. The CDR3 is 14 amino acids. CDR1 LNHNV and CDR2 YYDKDF come from the germline V gene (reference sequence). CTLA-4 blockade with ipilimumab, together with focal radiation, was given to patients with chemo-refractory metastatic non-small-cell lung cancer. Assay used: immunoSEQ multiplex PCR; TCRdb lists only in-frame clones, some missing. This table has 55,000 to 80,000 clones, over 65% appearing once. The study's findings and limits: It was early blood T cell clone dynamics, with interferon-beta, that reportedly best predicted response. After radiotherapy and ipilimumab, tumor-derived clones expanded in peripheral blood.

On this clone: Its antigen remains unidentified.

Sequencing was performed on peripheral blood, taken from a patient treated with radiotherapy plus ipilimumab. The chain couples TRBV15 to TRBJ1-1; no clear D gene. This clonotype was sampled from a human donor with non-small cell lung cancer who had a complete response to radiotherapy plus ipilimumab. CDR3 nucleotides: TGTGCCACCAGCAGAGATCTAGGGAGGACTGAAGCTTTCTTT. Its translation is CATSRDLGRTEAFF.